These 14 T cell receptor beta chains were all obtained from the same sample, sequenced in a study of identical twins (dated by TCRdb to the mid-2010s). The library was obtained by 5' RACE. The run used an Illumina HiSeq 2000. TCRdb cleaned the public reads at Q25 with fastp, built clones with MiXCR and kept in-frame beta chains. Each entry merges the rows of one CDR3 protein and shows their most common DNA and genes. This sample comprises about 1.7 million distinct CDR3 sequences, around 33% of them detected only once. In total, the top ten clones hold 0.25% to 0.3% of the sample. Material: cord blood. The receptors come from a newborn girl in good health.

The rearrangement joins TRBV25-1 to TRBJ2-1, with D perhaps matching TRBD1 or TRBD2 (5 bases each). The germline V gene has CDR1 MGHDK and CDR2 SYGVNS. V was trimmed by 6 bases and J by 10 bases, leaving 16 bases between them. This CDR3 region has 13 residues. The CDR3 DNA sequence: TGTGCCAGCAGGGCAGGGAGCTCCTACGAGCAGTTCTTC. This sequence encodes CASRAGSSYEQFF.

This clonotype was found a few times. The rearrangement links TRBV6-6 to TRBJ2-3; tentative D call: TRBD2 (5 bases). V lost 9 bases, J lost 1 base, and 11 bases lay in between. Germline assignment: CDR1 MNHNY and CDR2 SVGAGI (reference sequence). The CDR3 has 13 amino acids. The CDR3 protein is CASVEEGTDTQYF. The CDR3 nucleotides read TGTGCCAGTGTTGAGGAGGGCACAGATACGCAGTATTTT.

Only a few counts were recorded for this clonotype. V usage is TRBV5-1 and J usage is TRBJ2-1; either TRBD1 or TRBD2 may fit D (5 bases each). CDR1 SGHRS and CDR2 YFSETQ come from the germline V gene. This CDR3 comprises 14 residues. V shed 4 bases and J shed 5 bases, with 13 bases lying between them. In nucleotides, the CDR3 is TGCGCCAGCAGCACGGGACCCAACAACAATGAGCAGTTCTTC. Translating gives CASSTGPNNNEQFF.

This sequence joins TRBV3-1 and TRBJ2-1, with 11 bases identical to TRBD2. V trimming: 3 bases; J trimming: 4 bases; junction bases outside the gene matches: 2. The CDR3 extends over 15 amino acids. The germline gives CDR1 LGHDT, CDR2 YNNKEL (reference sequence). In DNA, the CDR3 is TGTGCCAGCAGCCATAGCGGGGGGGAATACAATGAGCAGTTCTTC. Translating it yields CASSHSGGEYNEQFF.

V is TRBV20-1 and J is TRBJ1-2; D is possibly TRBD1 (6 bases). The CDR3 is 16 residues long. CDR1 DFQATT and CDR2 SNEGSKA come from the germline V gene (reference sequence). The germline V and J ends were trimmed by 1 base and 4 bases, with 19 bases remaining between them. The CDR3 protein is CSARGPTGSDSYGYTF. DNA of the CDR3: TGCAGTGCTAGAGGCCCCACAGGGTCAGATAGCTATGGCTACACCTTC.

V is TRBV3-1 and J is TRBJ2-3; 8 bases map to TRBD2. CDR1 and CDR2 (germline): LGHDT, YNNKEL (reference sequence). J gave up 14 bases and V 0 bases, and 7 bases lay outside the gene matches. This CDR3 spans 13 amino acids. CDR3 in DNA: TGTGCCAGCAGCCAAGAAGGGGGGACTAGACCGTATTTT. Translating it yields CASSQEGGTRPYF.

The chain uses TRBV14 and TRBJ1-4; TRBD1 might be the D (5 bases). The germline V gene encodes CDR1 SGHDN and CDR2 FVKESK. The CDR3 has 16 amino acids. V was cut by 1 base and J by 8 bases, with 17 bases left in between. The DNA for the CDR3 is TGTGCCAGCAGCCAAGTCGGGAGGAGGAGGGACGAAAAACTGTTTTTT. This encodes CASSQVGRRRDEKLFF.

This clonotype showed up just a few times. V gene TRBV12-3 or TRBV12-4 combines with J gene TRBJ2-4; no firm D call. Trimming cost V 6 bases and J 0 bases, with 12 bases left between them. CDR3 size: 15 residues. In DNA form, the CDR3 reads TGTGCCAGCAGGCCGCCCAAACAAGCCAAAAACATTCAGTACTTC. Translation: CASRPPKQAKNIQYF.

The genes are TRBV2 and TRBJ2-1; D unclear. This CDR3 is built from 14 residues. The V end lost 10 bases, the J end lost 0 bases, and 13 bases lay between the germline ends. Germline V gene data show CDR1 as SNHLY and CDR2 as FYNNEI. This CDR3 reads CATRARGSYNEQFF. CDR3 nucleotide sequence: TGTGCCACCCGTGCGAGAGGCTCCTACAATGAGCAGTTCTTC.

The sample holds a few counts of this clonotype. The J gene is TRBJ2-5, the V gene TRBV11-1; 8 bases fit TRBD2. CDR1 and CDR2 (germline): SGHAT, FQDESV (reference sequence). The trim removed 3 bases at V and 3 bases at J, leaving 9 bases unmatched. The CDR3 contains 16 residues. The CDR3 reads CASSFPGLAGEETQYF. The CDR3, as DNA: TGTGCCAGCAGCTTCCCAGGACTAGCCGGTGAAGAGACCCAGTACTTC.

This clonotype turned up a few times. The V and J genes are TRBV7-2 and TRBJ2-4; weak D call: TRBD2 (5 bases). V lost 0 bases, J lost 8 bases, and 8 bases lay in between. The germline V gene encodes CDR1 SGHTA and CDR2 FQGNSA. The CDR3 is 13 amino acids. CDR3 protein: CASSLALGDIQYF. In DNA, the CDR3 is TGTGCCAGCAGCTTAGCCCTCGGGGACATTCAGTACTTC. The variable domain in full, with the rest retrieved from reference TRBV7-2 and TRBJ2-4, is GAGVSQSPSNKVTEKGKDVELRCDPISGHTALYWYRQSLGQGLEFLIYFQGNSAPDKSGLPSDRFSAERTGGSVSTLTIQRTQQEDSAVYLCASSLALGDIQYFGAGTRLSVL.

The CDR3 loop reads CSARGGPTGELFF. In nucleotides, the CDR3 is TGCAGTGCTAGGGGCGGCCCAACCGGGGAGCTGTTTTTT. This chain joins TRBV20-1 and TRBJ2-2; no reliable D call. V was pared by 3 bases and J by 5 bases, with 10 bases between. The CDR3 contains 13 residues. Germline CDR1 is DFQATT and CDR2 is SNEGSKA (reference sequence).

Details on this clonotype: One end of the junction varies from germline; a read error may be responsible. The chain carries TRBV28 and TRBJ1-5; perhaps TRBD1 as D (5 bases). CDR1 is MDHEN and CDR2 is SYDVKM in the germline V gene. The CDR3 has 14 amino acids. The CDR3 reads CVSSRGGGNQPQHF. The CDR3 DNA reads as TGTGTCAGCAGTCGTGGGGGGGGCAATCAGCCCCAGCATTTT.

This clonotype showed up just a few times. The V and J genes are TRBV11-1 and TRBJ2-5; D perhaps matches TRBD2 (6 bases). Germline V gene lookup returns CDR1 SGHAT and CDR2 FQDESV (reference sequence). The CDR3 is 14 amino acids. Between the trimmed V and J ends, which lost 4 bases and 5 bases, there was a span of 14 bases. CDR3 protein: CASSSTTRGETQYF. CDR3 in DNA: TGTGCCAGCAGCTCAACGACTAGAGGGGAGACCCAGTACTTC.